This T cell receptor (beta chain) comes out of a study of response to subunit inactivated influenza vaccine. The study's findings and limits: There was a suggestion from the authors that each seasonal influenza vaccination recruits few new T cells.

This CDR3 is 15 amino acids long. V lost 6 bases, J lost 6 bases, and 24 bases lay in between. Germline assignment: CDR1 DFQATT and CDR2 SNEGSKA (reference sequence). Each CDR3 protein gets one entry after TCRdb re-called the RT-PCR reads with MiXCR. Of fewer than 800,000 distinct CDR3 sequences in the sample, 15% to 18% are singletons; the top ten hold around a tenth. In its sample, this clonotype was seen a few times. Its antigen is unknown. This sample comprised PBMCs from blood, obtained roughly 12 days after vaccination. The chain carries TRBV20-1 and TRBJ2-7, with a possible D match to TRBD1 (7 bases). The clonotype comes from a man in his fifties or sixties who received an inactivated influenza vaccine. The CDR3 loop is CSAPRGDKVDGEQYF. CDR3 nucleotide sequence: TGCAGTGCGCCCAGGGGGGACAAGGTGGATGGCGAGCAGTACTTC.